The T cell receptor (beta chain) under discussion was sequenced for a study of blood T cell repertoires in COVID-19. Note on this clone: The same CDR3 also results from other DNA sequences found in this sample.

The table came from immunoSEQ multiplex PCR; TCRdb's copy has only in-frame clones and leaves some out. The sample consists of roughly 150,000 clones, 65% to 90% of them appearing once. The V segment lost 2 bases and the J segment 4 bases; nucleotides outside the gene matches: 7. CDR1 and CDR2 (germline): KGHSH, LQKENI. CDR3 length: 15 amino acids. The sequencing sample was made of peripheral blood. The sequence was collected from a woman between 50 and 59 years old with acute or convalescent COVID-19. The rearrangement uses TRBV18 and TRBJ1-2, with 7 bases fitting TRBD1. Written as DNA, the CDR3 is TGTGCCAGCTCACCAAGACAGGGCGATGTCTATGGCTACACCTTC. Protein: CASSPRQGDVYGYTF.